These T cell receptor beta chains were read from a single sample in a study of Ad26.COV2.S vaccination and SARS-CoV-2 variants. The assay was immunoSEQ multiplex PCR, and TCRdb's table has in-frame clones only and misses some. The data hold roughly 500,000 clones, with approximately 90% observed a single time. The input for sequencing was peripheral blood, taken in a trial of Ad26.COV2.S vaccine versus placebo. These receptors all stem from a person aged 18-65 years who received the Ad26.COV2.S COVID-19 vaccine or a placebo. The CDR3 runs from the conserved cysteine through the conserved F or W. A D gene is named only where the DNA matches it firmly. Only part of the rows carry a size: once, few, many, or a class if the clone is expanded.

clone size,V gene,J gene,D gene,CDR3 DNA,CDR3 protein
-,TRBV5-1,TRBJ2-2,-,TGCGCCAGCAGCCCCTCGGGGGACACCGGGGAGCTGTTTTTT,CASSPSGDTGELFF
-,TRBV19,TRBJ1-5,TRBD1,TGTGCCAGTAACAGGGGGGGCAATCAGCCCCAGCATTTT,CASNRGGNQPQHF
-,TRBV4-2,TRBJ2-7,-,TGTGCCAGCAGCCAAGGTCCGCGGAACTACGAGCAGTACTTC,CASSQGPRNYEQYF
-,TRBV7-2,TRBJ1-2,-,TGTGCCAGCAGCTTAATGGCAGAGGGCAACTCTGGCTACACCTTC,CASSLMAEGNSGYTF
few,TRBV24-1,TRBJ1-3,TRBD1,TGTGCCACCTCCGGGACAGGGCAGAACACCATATATTTT,CATSGTGQNTIYF
-,TRBV7-8,TRBJ2-1,TRBD2,TGTGCCAGCAGCTCGGGGGGCGGGAGGTCCCGGCGTCAGTTCTTC,CASSSGGGRSRRQFF
-,TRBV19,TRBJ2-6,-,TGTGCCAGTAGTACCCATACAGGTACTGGGGCCAACGTCCTGACTTTC,CASSTHTGTGANVLTF
once,TRBV5-8,TRBJ1-6,-,TGTGCCAGCAACCTTAGGGAGACTATGAATTCACCCCTCCACTTT,CASNLRETMNSPLHF
once,TRBV7-9,TRBJ2-1,TRBD2,TGTGCCAGCAGCCTCGGACTAGCGGCATACAATGAGCAGTTCTTC,CASSLGLAAYNEQFF
-,TRBV6-5,TRBJ1-3,-,TGTGCCAGCAGTTACGAGTCCCAAACCTCTGGAAACACCATATATTTT,CASSYESQTSGNTIYF
-,TRBV27,TRBJ1-6,TRBD1,TGTGCCAGCAGCCTCAGGGGGGGGGTTTTGAATTCACCCCTCCACTTT,CASSLRGGVLNSPLHF
-,TRBV27,TRBJ1-5,-,TGTGCCAGCAGTTTATGGGGGGGCGAGGATCAGCCCCAGCATTTT,CASSLWGGEDQPQHF
once,TRBV13,TRBJ1-2,-,TGTGCCAGCAGCGCACCACAAGCTAACTATGGCTACACCTTC,CASSAPQANYGYTF
once,TRBV4-3,TRBJ2-3,TRBD2,TGCGCCAGCAGCCTTGGGGGACTAGCGGGTGGATGGCGCACAGATACGCAGTATTTT,CASSLGGLAGGWRTDTQYF
-,TRBV30,TRBJ1-6,-,TGTGCCTGGACAAGACCGGGGGCGGGAAGAGGTTCACCCCTCCACTTT,CAWTRPGAGRGSPLHF
-,TRBV7-8,TRBJ1-3,-,TGTGCCAGCAGCTTAGAGGGGGGTGGAAACACCATATATTTT,CASSLEGGGNTIYF
-,TRBV21-1,TRBJ2-3,-,TGTGCCAGACCCGGGACAGGGCCAGATACGCAGTATTTT,CARPGTGPDTQYF
few,TRBV20-1,TRBJ1-2,-,TGCAGTGCTAGAGATCGGCGGGGCTACACCTTC,CSARDRRGYTF
-,TRBV5-1,TRBJ1-1,TRBD1,TGCGCCAGCAGCGGACGACAGGGTTGGTCTGAAGCTTTCTTT,CASSGRQGWSEAFF
few,TRBV19,TRBJ1-5,-,TGTGCCAGTAGTATTTCACGGAGTAGCAATCAGCCCCAGCATTTT,CASSISRSSNQPQHF
-,TRBV6-1,TRBJ2-4,TRBD2,TGTGCCAGCAGTGAAATTGGACTAGCGGGAGCCAAAAACATTCAGTACTTC,CASSEIGLAGAKNIQYF
-,TRBV30,TRBJ2-7,-,TGTGCCTGGAGGGCACTGCCGCTCTACGAGCAGTACTTC,CAWRALPLYEQYF
once,TRBV4-3,TRBJ2-1,-,TGCGCCAGCAGCCAAGGACCCGTTGGGGATGAGCAGTTCTTC,CASSQGPVGDEQFF
many,TRBV19,TRBJ2-1,-,TGTGCCAGTAGCCAGGGTAGTAGCGAGCAGTTCTTC,CASSQGSSEQFF
-,TRBV7-2,TRBJ1-2,-,TGTGCCAGCAGCACCACCGGACAGATCTATGGCTACACCTTC,CASSTTGQIYGYTF
once,TRBV18,TRBJ1-1,-,TGTGCCAGCTCACCACAGGGCAGGACGAACACTGAAGCTTTCTTT,CASSPQGRTNTEAFF
once,TRBV7-2,TRBJ1-1,-,TGTGCCAGCAGCTTGATAACAGGGAACACTGAAGCTTTCTTT,CASSLITGNTEAFF
-,TRBV28,TRBJ1-5,-,TGTGCCAGCAGCCCTACAGGGCGTAGCAATCAGCCCCAGCATTTT,CASSPTGRSNQPQHF
-,TRBV27,TRBJ2-3,TRBD2,TGTGCCAGCAGTTCACTCTTGACTAGCTGGGATACGCAGTATTTT,CASSSLLTSWDTQYF
-,TRBV6-1,TRBJ1-5,-,TGTGCCAGCATCGGGTCGGGAGTGAGCAATCAGCCCCAGCATTTT,CASIGSGVSNQPQHF
-,TRBV5-1,TRBJ1-2,TRBD1,TGCGCCAGCAGCTTGGGTCTGGGACAGGGCTATGGCTACACCTTC,CASSLGLGQGYGYTF
-,TRBV2,TRBJ2-3,-,TGTGCCAGCAGTGAGTCCGGATCTAGCACAGATACGCAGTATTTT,CASSESGSSTDTQYF
-,TRBV19,TRBJ2-3,TRBD1,TGTGCCAGTAGTACCGGGACAGGTGCGGCCACGCAGTATTTT,CASSTGTGAATQYF
-,TRBV7-3,TRBJ2-3,TRBD2,TGTGCCAGCAGTCCCGGACTAGCGGGAGGAGGAGATACGCAGTATTTT,CASSPGLAGGGDTQYF
-,TRBV28,TRBJ1-2,-,TGTGCCAGCAGTTTAGTTCCAGTAAACTATGGCTACACCTTC,CASSLVPVNYGYTF
-,TRBV6-2/TRBV6-3,TRBJ2-7,TRBD2,TGTGCCAGCAGTCTAGCGGGAGTCTACGAGCAGTACTTC,CASSLAGVYEQYF
-,TRBV5-1,TRBJ1-5,-,TGCGCCAGCAGCTTAGACAGTCGTAGCGGGCCCCAGCATTTT,CASSLDSRSGPQHF
-,TRBV2,TRBJ2-1,-,TGTGCCAGCAGTGAAATTGAGCAGTTCTTC,CASSEIEQFF
-,TRBV9,TRBJ2-2,-,TGTGCCAGCAGCGTTGGAGGGGGCCCGGATGGGGAGCTGTTTTTT,CASSVGGGPDGELFF
few,TRBV6-5,TRBJ1-5,-,TGTGCCAGCAGTTACGCCCAGTATCAGCCCCAGCATTTT,CASSYAQYQPQHF
-,TRBV2,TRBJ2-7,TRBD2,TGTGCCAGCAGTGAATCCCTAGCGGGGGCCTACGAGCAGTACTTC,CASSESLAGAYEQYF
-,TRBV6-6,TRBJ1-2,-,TGTGCCAGCAGTTACCGGGCTAACTATGGCTACACCTTC,CASSYRANYGYTF
-,TRBV7-2,TRBJ1-2,-,TGTGCCAGCAGCTTGACGGCCGTCTCTAACTATGGCTACACCTTC,CASSLTAVSNYGYTF
-,TRBV27,TRBJ1-1,-,TGTGCCAGCAGTTTAAACTGGAACACTGAAGCTTTCTTT,CASSLNWNTEAFF
-,TRBV18,TRBJ1-4,-,TGTGCCAGCTCATTTGCAAGCACAACTAATGAAAAACTGTTTTTT,CASSFASTTNEKLFF
-,TRBV6-5,TRBJ2-7,-,TGTGCCAGCAGCCTCAGGGACTCCTACGAGCAGTACTTC,CASSLRDSYEQYF
-,TRBV27,TRBJ2-7,TRBD1,TGTGCCAGCAGCTCCACAGGGGGTGGCGAGCAGTACTTC,CASSSTGGGEQYF
-,TRBV27,TRBJ1-2,-,TGTGCCAGCAGTTGGGACGGGGGGGCTAACTATGGCTACACCTTC,CASSWDGGANYGYTF
-,TRBV30,TRBJ1-5,-,TGTGCCTCCAGTCGGGCGGACCACCAGCCCCAGCATTTT,CASSRADHQPQHF
once,TRBV30,TRBJ2-7,-,TGTGCCTGGTCCAGGGGCGAGCAGTACTTC,CAWSRGEQYF
once,TRBV28,TRBJ1-3,-,TGTGCCAGCAGTCCACCTAGTGCCTTTGGAAACACCATATATTTT,CASSPPSAFGNTIYF